This TCR beta chain derives from a study of shared clonotypes between healthy human individuals. Turning to the study itself: CD4 naive and memory got three plates each, CD8 naive two, CD8 memory one. Points from the study as a whole: Though the depth was large, rarefaction showed that sorted-subset sequencing was incomplete.

Caucasian adults residing in Nashville, Tennessee made up all the donors. Division of CD4+ cells produced a CD45RA+ naive subset and a CD45RA-negative memory subset. This table comes from immunoSEQ multiplex PCR, and its TCRdb copy is limited to in-frame clones, with some not included. This repertoire shows about 1.1 million clones, approximately 80% found once; its top ten account for roughly 0.9%. On this clone: The antigen is not known.

J gave up 6 bases and V 7 bases, and 4 bases lay outside the gene matches. Germline values: CDR1 MNHNS, CDR2 SASEGT. The CDR3 is made up of 13 amino acids. V is TRBV6-1 and J is TRBJ2-2; 8 bases fit TRBD2. Sequenced: memory CD4+ T cells from PBMCs. Subset indicated: CD45RA-negative fraction. This receptor was taken from a man between 18 and 29 years old in good health. Some clones in this sample may be carry-over from other donors' samples. The DNA of the CDR3 is TGTGCCAGCATGAAAGCGGGAGCCGGGGAGCTGTTTTTT. It specifies CASMKAGAGELFF.